This T cell receptor beta chain was found in a study of shared clonotypes between healthy human individuals. Genomic DNA from each subset was divided evenly over several immunoSEQ plates. Measured with immunoSEQ multiplex PCR; TCRdb has only the in-frame clones, and not every one. The sample lists over a million clones; about 80% were seen once. This clone was seen a single time. The investigators split CD4+ cells into a CD45RA+ naive subset and a CD45RA-negative memory subset. Trimming left V 2 bases short and J 2 bases short, with 10 bases between. This CDR3 spans 15 amino acids. Germline CDR1 SGHTS, CDR2 YDEGEE.

This sequence was found in a man between 18 and 35 years old in good health. Sequenced material: memory CD4+ T cells sorted from blood. Subset of the sample: CD45RA-negative fraction. This chain uses TRBV5-8 with TRBJ1-4; D is possibly TRBD1 (6 bases). CDR3 in amino acids: CASSLGGTTNEKLFF. CDR3 DNA sequence: TGTGCCAGCAGCTTAGGGGGGACGACTAATGAAAAACTGTTTTTT.